This passage covers 23 T cell receptor beta chains from one sample sequenced in a study of blood T cell repertoires in COVID-19. The repertoire was sequenced with immunoSEQ multiplex PCR; TCRdb's copy has only in-frame clones and lacks some. The sample lists about 110,000 clones, under 85% occurring once. The specimen sequenced was peripheral blood. The receptors here all came from a woman aged 70-85 years with acute or convalescent COVID-19.

V and J are TRBV2 and TRBJ1-2, with D possibly being TRBD1 (6 bases). The CDR3 extends over 13 amino acids. V was trimmed by 2 bases and J by 6 bases, leaving 10 bases between them. CDR1 is SNHLY, CDR2 FYNNEI, per germline. CDR3 in DNA: TGTGCCAGCAGTGAAACAGGGAAGGATGGCTACACCTTC. This gives the protein CASSETGKDGYTF.

The rearrangement uses TRBV2 and TRBJ1-2, with 11 bases fitting TRBD1. The CDR3 runs to 15 residues. In germline, CDR1 is SNHLY, CDR2 FYNNEI. The junction had 5 bases not matched to a gene; V was cut back by 6 bases and J by 2 bases. DNA of the CDR3: TGTGCCAGCAGGGGGGGACAGGGGGTAAACTATGGCTACACCTTC. Translated: CASRGGQGVNYGYTF.

This chain joins TRBV5-1 and TRBJ2-3; no definite D call. The CDR3 length is 13 residues. Germline V CDR1 and CDR2: SGHRS, YFSETQ. V lost 0 bases and J lost 4, with 6 bases in between. Written as DNA, the CDR3 is TGCGCCAGCAGCTTGGGGAGTGCAGATACGCAGTATTTT. Translated: CASSLGSADTQYF.

V and J are TRBV20-1 and TRBJ1-6; 7 bases are a match to TRBD1. The CDR3 is made up of 15 amino acids. J lost 10 bases, V lost 4 bases, and 13 bases had no gene match. Germline CDR1 and CDR2: DFQATT and SNEGSKA (reference sequence). CDR3 in DNA: TGCAGTGCTATTGAATTCGACAGGGCAAACTCACCCCTCCACTTT. Protein: CSAIEFDRANSPLHF.

The genes are TRBV18 and TRBJ1-3; the D gene is possibly TRBD1 (5 bases). CDR1 is KGHSH, CDR2 LQKENI, per germline. V lost 1 base to trimming and J lost 0 bases, with 10 bases between them. The CDR3 covers 16 residues. In DNA, the CDR3 is TGTGCCAGCTCACCACTATCAGACAGCTCTGGAAACACCATATATTTT. It is translated as CASSPLSDSSGNTIYF. Full variable domain (outside the CDR3, taken from reference TRBV18 and TRBJ1-3): NAGVMQNPRHLVRRRGQEARLRCSPMKGHSHVYWYRQLPEEGLKFMVYLQKENIIDESGMPKERFSAEFPKEGPSILRIQQVVRGDSAAYFCASSPLSDSSGNTIYFGEGSWLTVV.

V gene TRBV7-3 combines with J gene TRBJ2-3, with 12 bases lining up with TRBD2. The length of the CDR3 is 15 residues. With V trimmed by 6 bases and J by 7 bases, 8 bases remained unmatched. The germline V gene encodes CDR1 SGHTA and CDR2 FQGTGA. CDR3 nucleotides: TGTGCCAGCAGTCCCCTAGCGGGGGGGCCTAATACGCAGTATTTT. Translated: CASSPLAGGPNTQYF.

This CDR3 is CASSEGGQGPNYGYTF. DNA for the CDR3: TGTGCCAGCAGTGAAGGGGGACAGGGTCCTAACTATGGCTACACCTTC. V and J are TRBV6-1 and TRBJ1-2; TRBD1 matches at 9 bases. The CDR3 totals 16 residues. With V trimmed by 1 base and J by 0 bases, 3 bases remained unmatched. Looked up from germline, CDR1 is MNHNS and CDR2 is SASEGT.

This clone turned up a few times. CDR3: CASSYGTSGNEQFF. Written as DNA, the CDR3 is TGCGCCAGCAGCTATGGGACTAGCGGCAATGAGCAGTTCTTC. V is TRBV5-1 and J is TRBJ2-1; 11 bases match TRBD2. The CDR3 totals 14 residues. CDR1 and CDR2 from the germline V gene are SGHRS and YFSETQ. V dropped 3 bases and J dropped 6; count of bases not matched to a gene: 2.

As concerns this clone: The junction and the germline gene differ at one end; a read error may be behind it. V is TRBV28 and J is TRBJ1-2; 8 bases are a match to TRBD1. This CDR3 spans 12 amino acids. CDR1 and CDR2 (germline): MDHEN, SYDVKM. The CDR3 DNA is TGTGCCAGCAGTTTACGGCAGGGGGCAGGCGTATTC. Protein product: CASSLRQGAGVF.

This sequence joins TRBV7-9 and TRBJ1-3; TRBD1 agrees at 10 bases. Germline V gene lookup returns CDR1 SEHNR and CDR2 FQNEAQ (reference sequence). This CDR3 has 17 residues. The V and J ends lost 2 bases and 2 bases, in that order; junction bases with no gene match: 6. The CDR3 loop reads CASSLRGDRGPGNTIYF. CDR3 bases: TGTGCCAGCAGCTTACGGGGGGACAGGGGCCCTGGAAACACCATATATTTT.

The chain combines TRBV12-3 or TRBV12-4 with TRBJ2-7, with TRBD2 matching 9 bases. The CDR3 is 13 residues long. J was trimmed by 3 bases and V by 6 bases; bases with no gene match: 3. In DNA form, the CDR3 reads TGTGCCAGCAGGTATAGCGGGAGCTACGAGCAGTACTTC. It translates to CASRYSGSYEQYF.

The chain uses TRBV28 and TRBJ2-3; tentative D call: TRBD1 (6 bases). Germline CDR1 MDHEN, CDR2 SYDVKM. The V and J ends lost 6 bases and 3 bases respectively, with 16 bases between them. The CDR3 consists of 15 residues. The CDR3 DNA follows: TGTGCCAGCAGGAAGGGACAACCTAGAACAGATACGCAGTATTTT. Translated, it gives CASRKGQPRTDTQYF. Complete variable domain (other parts from reference TRBV28 and TRBJ2-3): DVKVTQSSRYLVKRTGEKVFLECVQDMDHENMFWYRQDPGLGLRLIYFSYDVKMKEKGDIPEGYSVSREKKERFSLILESASTNQTSMYLCASRKGQPRTDTQYFGPGTRLTVL.

This rearrangement joins TRBV24-1 to TRBJ1-5, with TRBD1 matching 9 bases. Germline V gene data show CDR1 as KGHDR and CDR2 as SFDVKD. This CDR3 has 16 amino acids. V gave up 3 bases and J gave up 5 bases; unmatched junction bases: 7. The CDR3 nucleotides are TGTGCCACCAGTGATAACAGGGGGCGGAGTGATCAGCCCCAGCATTTT. Residues: CATSDNRGRSDQPQHF.

CDR3 region: CASSYVTGMNTEAFF. The CDR3 DNA is TGTGCCAGCAGTTACGTGACAGGGATGAACACTGAAGCTTTCTTT. The chain joins TRBV6-5 to TRBJ1-1; 7 nucleotides align to TRBD1. The CDR3 runs to 15 residues. J gave up 0 bases and V 2 bases, and 3 bases lay outside the gene matches. Looked up from germline, CDR1 is MNHEY and CDR2 is SVGAGI.

The V and J genes are TRBV11-2 and TRBJ2-7, with TRBD2 as a possible D gene (8 bases). The CDR3 length is 18 residues. V lost 3 bases and J lost 4, with 25 bases in between. CDR1 is SGHAT and CDR2 is FQNNGV in the germline V gene. In DNA form, the CDR3 reads TGTGCCAGCAGCTTGGACAGGCGCCCGGGGGGGGTAGGATACGAGCAGTACTTC. Amino acid sequence: CASSLDRRPGGVGYEQYF.

V usage is TRBV7-9 and J usage is TRBJ1-4; D gene unclear. This CDR3 has 16 residues. Trimming left V 5 bases short and J 4 bases short, with 17 bases between. Germline lookup yields CDR1 SEHNR and CDR2 FQNEAQ (reference sequence). CDR3 nucleotides: TGTGCCAGCAGCGCACTCGTAACAGTAGATAATGAAAAACTGTTTTTT. It encodes CASSALVTVDNEKLFF.

The chain is built from TRBV4-1 and TRBJ1-2, with 8 nucleotides matching TRBD1. With V trimmed by 0 bases and J by 1 base, 13 bases remained unmatched. This CDR3 is 19 amino acids long. Germline V gene sequence: CDR1 MGHRA, CDR2 YSYEKL. CDR3 DNA: TGCGCCAGCAGCCAAGAGGTCGGACAGGGTTCAGGTGGTAACTATGGCTACACCTTC. It is translated as CASSQEVGQGSGGNYGYTF.

The chain links TRBV11-2 to TRBJ1-2; D remains ambiguous. This CDR3 region has 12 residues. Germline V gene data show CDR1 as SGHAT and CDR2 as FQNNGV. V was pared by 4 bases and J by 10 bases, with 13 bases between. CDR3 region: CASSSAAVVYTF. The DNA for the CDR3 is TGTGCCAGCAGCTCCGCTGCGGTTGTCTACACCTTC.

This chain uses TRBV19 with TRBJ1-5, with 7 bases matching TRBD1. The CDR3 covers 15 residues. V lost 8 bases to trimming and J lost 0 bases; unmatched junction nucleotides: 7. Germline-derived CDR1 and CDR2 are LNHDA and SQIVND (reference sequence). The CDR3 DNA follows: TGTGCCAGTGGCCAGACAGGGAATAGCAATCAGCCCCAGCATTTT. Translation: CASGQTGNSNQPQHF.

The chain couples TRBV9 to TRBJ1-3; D possibly corresponds to TRBD1 (5 bases). V was cut by 3 bases and J by 7 bases, with 14 bases left in between. The CDR3 spans 14 residues. Germline V gives CDR1 SGDLS, CDR2 YYNGEE. The CDR3 region has the DNA TGTGCCAGCAGCGCACCTCGGGAGGGGAACACCATATATTTT. This codes for CASSAPREGNTIYF.

This clone has a handful of counts. V usage is TRBV28 and J usage is TRBJ1-1; tentatively, D is TRBD1 (6 bases). This CDR3 region has 15 residues. Germline CDR1 MDHEN, CDR2 SYDVKM. Trimming took 5 bases from V and 11 from J, leaving 24 bases between them. The CDR3, as DNA: TGTGCCAGCAGTCTGGCAGGACAGAGGATGGGGTGGGCTTTCTTT. As protein: CASSLAGQRMGWAFF.

This chain joins TRBV11-1 and TRBJ1-6; 9 nucleotides align to TRBD1. V dropped 6 bases and J dropped 9; count of bases not matched to a gene: 6. The CDR3 runs to 14 residues. Germline-derived CDR1 and CDR2 are SGHAT and FQDESV (reference sequence). The CDR3 is CASSRDRVSSPLHF. CDR3 sequence (DNA): TGTGCCAGCAGTCGGGACAGGGTCAGTTCACCCCTCCACTTT.

The chain recombines TRBV19 with TRBJ2-2, with D possibly matching TRBD1 (8 bases). V was clipped by 7 bases and J by 7 bases, with 22 bases between them. The CDR3 covers 16 residues. Germline loops: CDR1 LNHDA, CDR2 SQIVND (reference sequence). CDR3 coding DNA: TGTGCCAGTACTTCGCCTCGCACAGGGGGGGGCGGGGAGCTGTTTTTT. Protein product: CASTSPRTGGGGELFF.